This T cell receptor (beta chain) was identified during a study of control samples from healthy donors and cancer patients. A single count supports this clone. The CDR3 is made up of 16 amino acids. V was shortened by 7 bases and J by 5 bases, with 23 bases between the two germline ends. In germline, CDR1 is SGHAT, CDR2 FQNNGV. TCRdb keeps only in-frame clones here, not all; method: immunoSEQ multiplex PCR. Of 90,000 to 100,000 clones in the sample, 90% are singletons; the top ten hold about 4%. The sequence derives from a woman aged 18-29 years in good health. V gene TRBV11-2 combines with J gene TRBJ2-5, with D tentatively TRBD1 (5 bases). Sequencing input: blood. For the CDR3, the DNA is TGTGCCAGCAACTTTAATGGGGCTTTCGAAGAGGAGACCCAGTACTTC. It is translated as CASNFNGAFEEETQYF.